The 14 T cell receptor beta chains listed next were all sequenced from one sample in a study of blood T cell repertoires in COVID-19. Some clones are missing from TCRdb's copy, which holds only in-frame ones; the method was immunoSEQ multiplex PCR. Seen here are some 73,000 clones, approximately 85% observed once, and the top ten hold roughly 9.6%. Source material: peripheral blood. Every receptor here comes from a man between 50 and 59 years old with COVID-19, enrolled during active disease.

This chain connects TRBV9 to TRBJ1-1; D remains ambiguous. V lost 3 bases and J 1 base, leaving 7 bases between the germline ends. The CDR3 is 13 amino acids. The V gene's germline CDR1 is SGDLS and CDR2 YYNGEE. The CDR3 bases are TGTGCCAGCAGCGAGCGGGGGAACACTGAAGCTTTCTTT. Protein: CASSERGNTEAFF.

The CDR3: CASSQVATGLSTEAFF. The CDR3 DNA reads TGCGCCAGCAGCCAAGTCGCGACAGGGCTCTCCACTGAAGCTTTCTTT. The genes are TRBV4-3 and TRBJ1-1; the match to TRBD1 covers 7 bases. V lost 1 base, J lost 4 bases, and 9 bases stayed unmatched. Germline V CDR1 and CDR2: LGHNA, YSLEER. CDR3 length equals 16 residues.

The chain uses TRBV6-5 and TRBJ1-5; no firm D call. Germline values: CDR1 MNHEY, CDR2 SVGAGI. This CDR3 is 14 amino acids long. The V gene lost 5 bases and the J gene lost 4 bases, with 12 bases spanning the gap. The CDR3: CASSLTSFNQPQHF. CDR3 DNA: TGTGCCAGCAGTCTGACAAGCTTTAATCAGCCCCAGCATTTT.

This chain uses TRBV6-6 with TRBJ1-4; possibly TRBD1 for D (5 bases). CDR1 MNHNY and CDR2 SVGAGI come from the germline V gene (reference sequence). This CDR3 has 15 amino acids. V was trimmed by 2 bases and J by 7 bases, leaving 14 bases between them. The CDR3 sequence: CASSYGRGAGEKLFF. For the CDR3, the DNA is TGTGCCAGCAGTTACGGGAGGGGCGCGGGTGAAAAACTGTTTTTT.

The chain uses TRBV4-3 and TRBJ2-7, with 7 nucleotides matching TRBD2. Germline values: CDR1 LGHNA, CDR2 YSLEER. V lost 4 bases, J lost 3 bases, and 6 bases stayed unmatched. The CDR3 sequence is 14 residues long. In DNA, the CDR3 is TGCGCCAGCAGCCCACGGGGAGGGGACTACGAGCAGTACTTC. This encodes CASSPRGGDYEQYF.

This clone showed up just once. The CDR3 protein is CSVGSTGLAETDTQYF. The CDR3 DNA reads TGCAGCGTTGGTTCCACGGGACTAGCGGAAACAGATACGCAGTATTTT. The chain uses TRBV29-1 and TRBJ2-3; 11 bases align to TRBD2. The CDR3 is 16 amino acids. Germline V lookup: CDR1 SQVTM, CDR2 ANQGSEA. The V and J ends lost 4 bases and 3 bases, in that order; junction bases with no gene match: 9.

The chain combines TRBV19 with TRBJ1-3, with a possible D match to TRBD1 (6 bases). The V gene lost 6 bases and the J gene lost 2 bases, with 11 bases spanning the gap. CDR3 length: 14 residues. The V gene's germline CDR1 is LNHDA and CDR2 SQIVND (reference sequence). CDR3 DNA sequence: TGTGCCAGTAGAAAGGGGGTCCCTGGAAACACCATATATTTT. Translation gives CASRKGVPGNTIYF.

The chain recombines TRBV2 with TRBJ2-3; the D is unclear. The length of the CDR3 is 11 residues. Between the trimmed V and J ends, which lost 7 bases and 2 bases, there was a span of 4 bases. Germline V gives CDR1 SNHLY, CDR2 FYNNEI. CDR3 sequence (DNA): TGTGCCAGCACTATCACAGATACGCAGTATTTT. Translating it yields CASTITDTQYF. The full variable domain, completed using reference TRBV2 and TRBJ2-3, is EPEVTQTPSHQVTQMGQEVILRCVPISNHLYFYWYRQILGQKVEFLVSFYNNEISEKSEIFDDQFSVERPDGSNFTLKIRSTKLEDSAMYFCASTITDTQYFGPGTRLTVL.

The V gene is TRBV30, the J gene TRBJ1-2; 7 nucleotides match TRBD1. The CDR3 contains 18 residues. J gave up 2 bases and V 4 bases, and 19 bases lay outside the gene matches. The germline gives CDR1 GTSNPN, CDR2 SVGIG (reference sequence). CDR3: CAWTSGTDRTSFNYGYTF. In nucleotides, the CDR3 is TGTGCCTGGACCTCCGGGACAGATAGGACTTCCTTCAACTATGGCTACACCTTC.

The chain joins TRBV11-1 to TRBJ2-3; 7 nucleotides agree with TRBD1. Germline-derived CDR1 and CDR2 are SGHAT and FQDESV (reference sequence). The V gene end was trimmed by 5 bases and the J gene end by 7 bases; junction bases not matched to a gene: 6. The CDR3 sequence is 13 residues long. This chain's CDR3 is CASSRHRGNTQYF. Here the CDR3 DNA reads TGTGCCAGCAGCCGCCACAGGGGAAATACGCAGTATTTT.

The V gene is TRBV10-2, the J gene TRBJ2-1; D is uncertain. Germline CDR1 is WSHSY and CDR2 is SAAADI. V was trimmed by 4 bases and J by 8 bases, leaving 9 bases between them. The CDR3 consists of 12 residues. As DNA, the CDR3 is TGCGCCAGCAGTGTCATGTTTTATGAGCAGTTCTTC. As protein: CASSVMFYEQFF.

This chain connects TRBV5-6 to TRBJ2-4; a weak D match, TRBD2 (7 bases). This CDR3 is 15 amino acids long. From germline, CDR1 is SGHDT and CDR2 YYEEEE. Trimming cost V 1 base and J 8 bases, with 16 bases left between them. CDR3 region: CASSLIGIGGDIQYF. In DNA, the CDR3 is TGTGCCAGCAGCTTGATCGGCATAGGGGGGGACATTCAGTACTTC.

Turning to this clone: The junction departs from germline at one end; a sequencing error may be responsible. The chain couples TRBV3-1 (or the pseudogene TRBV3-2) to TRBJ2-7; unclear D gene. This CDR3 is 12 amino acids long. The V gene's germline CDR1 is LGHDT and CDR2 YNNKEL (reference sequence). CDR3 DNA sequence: TGTGTCAGCAGCCCCCTCCCTAACGAGCAGTACTTC. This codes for CVSSPLPNEQYF.

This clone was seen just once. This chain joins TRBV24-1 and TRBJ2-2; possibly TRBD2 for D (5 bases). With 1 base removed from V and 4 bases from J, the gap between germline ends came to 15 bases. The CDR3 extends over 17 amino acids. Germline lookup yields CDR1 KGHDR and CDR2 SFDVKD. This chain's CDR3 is CATSDFWEKGGTGELFF. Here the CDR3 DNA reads TGTGCCACCAGTGATTTTTGGGAGAAGGGCGGCACCGGGGAGCTGTTTTTT.